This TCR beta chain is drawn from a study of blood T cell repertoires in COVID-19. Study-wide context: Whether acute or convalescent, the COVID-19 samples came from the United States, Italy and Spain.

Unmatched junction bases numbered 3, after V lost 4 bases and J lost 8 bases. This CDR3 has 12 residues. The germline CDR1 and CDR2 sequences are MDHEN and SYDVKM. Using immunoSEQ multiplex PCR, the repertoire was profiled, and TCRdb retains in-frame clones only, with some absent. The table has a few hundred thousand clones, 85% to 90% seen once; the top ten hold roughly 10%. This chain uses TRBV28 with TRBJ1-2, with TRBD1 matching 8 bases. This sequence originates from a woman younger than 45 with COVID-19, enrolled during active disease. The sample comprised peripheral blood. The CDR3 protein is CASSWTGLGYTF. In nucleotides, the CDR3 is TGTGCCAGCAGTTGGACAGGGTTAGGCTACACCTTC.